This T cell receptor (beta chain) came from a study of cytomegalovirus exposure and HLA in healthy donors. The PCR employed 60 Vbeta primers together with 13 Jbeta primers. Clones were sequenced by immunoSEQ multiplex PCR, and TCRdb holds only the in-frame ones, with some missing. Of around 190,000 clones listed, 85% to 90% are singletons. Study-level points and caveats: With DRB1 most and HLA-C fewest, TCR association rates differed between HLA loci in a later analysis. Confirmation in vitro established that a few CMV-associated chains were specific for CMV antigens. The study had only CMV serostatus as immune exposure information. Researchers reported from a later analysis that most CMV-associated TCR beta chains appeared HLA-restricted.

Only a few counts were recorded for this clone. The target antigen is unknown. Germline V gene data show CDR1 as GTSNPN and CDR2 as SVGIG (reference sequence). The CDR3 length is 15 residues. Trimming removed 3 bases from V and 1 base from J, with 10 bases in between. Source material: PBMCs. V usage is TRBV30 and J usage is TRBJ2-6; D remains ambiguous. This TCR was recovered from a young woman in good health and CMV-seronegative. CDR3 region: CAWSEEPSGANVLTF. In DNA form, the CDR3 reads TGTGCCTGGAGCGAGGAACCTTCTGGGGCCAACGTCCTGACTTTC.